One sample yielded the 32 T cell receptor beta chains listed below, sequenced in a study of blood T cell repertoires in COVID-19. Assay used: immunoSEQ multiplex PCR; TCRdb lists only in-frame clones, some missing. The data contain 300,000 to 450,000 clones, 85% of them singletons. What was sequenced was peripheral blood. The receptors derive from a woman aged 18-29 years with acute or convalescent COVID-19.

The chain employs TRBV5-1 and TRBJ1-3; 7 bases agree with TRBD1. The CDR3 totals 16 residues. Losses at the gene ends were 4 bases for V and 4 bases for J; bases not matched to a gene: 11. Germline V gene lookup returns CDR1 SGHRS and CDR2 YFSETQ. As DNA, the CDR3 is TGCGCCAGCAGCCCCATGGCACAGGGGAGCGGAAACACCATATATTTT. Translation: CASSPMAQGSGNTIYF.

The CDR3 spells CASSQGPTGGMDTQYF. In nucleotides, the CDR3 is TGCGCCAGCAGCCAAGGACCAACAGGGGGCATGGATACGCAGTATTTT. V is TRBV4-1 and J is TRBJ2-3; TRBD1 matches 9 bases. V shed 1 base, J shed 6 bases, and the junction held 8 bases outside the gene matches. Germline V gene sequence: CDR1 MGHRA, CDR2 YSYEKL. The CDR3 length is 16 residues.

This clone was observed once. The chain joins TRBV9 to TRBJ2-2; 12 nucleotides align to TRBD2. Unmatched junction bases numbered 0, after V lost 0 bases and J lost 0 bases. The germline V gene has CDR1 SGDLS and CDR2 YYNGEE. CDR3 length: 17 amino acids. CDR3 loop: CASSVGLAGANTGELFF. DNA for the CDR3: TGTGCCAGCAGCGTAGGACTAGCGGGGGCGAACACCGGGGAGCTGTTTTTT. The whole variable domain, filled in from reference TRBV9 and TRBJ2-2, reads DSGVTQTPKHLITATGQRVTLRCSPRSGDLSVYWYQQSLDQGLQFLIQYYNGEERAKGNILERFSAQQFPDLHSELNLSSLELGDSALYFCASSVGLAGANTGELFFGEGSRLTVL.

The V call is TRBV19, the J call TRBJ1-5; no firm D call. Trimming left V 0 bases short and J 0 bases short, with 3 bases between. Germline values: CDR1 LNHDA, CDR2 SQIVND (reference sequence). This CDR3 region has 14 residues. CDR3 loop: CASSIESSNQPQHF. The CDR3 nucleotides read TGTGCCAGTAGTATAGAGAGTAGCAATCAGCCCCAGCATTTT.

The chain couples TRBV5-1 to TRBJ1-4; 8 nucleotides agree with TRBD1. V gave up 4 bases and J gave up 3 bases; unmatched junction bases: 8. Germline CDR1 reads SGHRS; CDR2 reads YFSETQ. The CDR3 is 16 amino acids. CDR3 region: CASSPGGGHANEKLFF. The CDR3 DNA reads TGCGCCAGCAGCCCAGGGGGCGGGCATGCTAATGAAAAACTGTTTTTT.

V usage is TRBV12-5 and J usage is TRBJ1-4, with D perhaps matching TRBD1 (5 bases). CDR1 is LGHNT, CDR2 FRNRAP, per germline. The CDR3 runs 17 residues. With 1 base removed from V and 13 bases from J, the gap between germline ends came to 25 bases. CDR3 amino acids: CASGLATGTSVLYRLFF. As DNA, the CDR3 is TGTGCTAGTGGTTTGGCGACCGGGACTTCAGTTCTATATAGACTGTTTTTT.

This rearrangement joins TRBV12-5 to TRBJ1-2, with D uncertain. Germline lookup yields CDR1 LGHNT and CDR2 FRNRAP. This CDR3 contains 13 residues. Trimming stripped 1 base from V and 7 bases from J, with 10 bases between. DNA of the CDR3: TGTGCTAGTGGTTTGGCCAAGAGCCGTGGCTACACCTTC. This encodes CASGLAKSRGYTF. The full variable domain, rest sourced from reference TRBV12-5 and TRBJ1-2, is DARVTQTPRHKVTEMGQEVTMRCQPILGHNTVFWYRQTMMQGLELLAYFRNRAPLDDSGMPKDRFSAEMPDATLATLKIQPSEPRDSAVYFCASGLAKSRGYTFGSGTRLTVV.

The chain joins TRBV2 to TRBJ2-1; TRBD1 agrees at 7 bases. Germline V CDR1 and CDR2: SNHLY, FYNNEI. CDR3 length equals 16 residues. With 4 bases clipped from V and 4 bases from J, the junction kept 10 bases outside the gene matches. The CDR3 spells CASSVQRTGWYNEQFF. The CDR3 DNA sequence: TGTGCCAGCAGTGTGCAACGGACAGGTTGGTACAATGAGCAGTTCTTC.

The rearrangement links TRBV7-6 to TRBJ2-1; D might be TRBD2 (6 bases). Germline CDR1 reads SGHVS; CDR2 reads FNYEAQ. Trimming stripped 5 bases from V and 5 bases from J, with 22 bases between. The CDR3 extends over 17 amino acids. The CDR3 sequence: CASSPLPGRREDNEQFF. The CDR3 bases are TGTGCCAGCAGCCCTTTACCGGGGAGGCGAGAAGACAATGAGCAGTTCTTC.

The J gene is TRBJ2-1, the V gene TRBV6-5; possible D gene TRBD2, 5 bases. Germline CDR1 and CDR2: MNHEY and SVGAGI. The V and J ends lost 10 bases and 1 base respectively, with 17 bases between them. This CDR3 has 15 amino acids. In DNA, the CDR3 is TGTGCCACCTCCGGCGGGTGGCCTTCCTACAATGAGCAGTTCTTC. It specifies CATSGGWPSYNEQFF.

This clone was observed a handful of times. The J gene is TRBJ2-3, the V gene TRBV19; 9 bases align to TRBD1. V was clipped by 5 bases and J by 5 bases; unmatched bases: 5. The germline gives CDR1 LNHDA, CDR2 SQIVND (reference sequence). CDR3 size: 14 residues. The CDR3 here is CASSRDRDGDTQYF. The CDR3 coding sequence is TGTGCCAGTAGTCGGGACAGGGACGGAGATACGCAGTATTTT.

This chain links TRBV11-2 with TRBJ2-7; 8 bases align to TRBD2. This CDR3 region has 15 residues. In germline, CDR1 is SGHAT, CDR2 FQNNGV. The J segment lost 3 bases and the V segment lost 5 bases, leaving 9 bases of the junction unmatched. The CDR3 reads CASSPSGGGVYEQYF. CDR3 nucleotide sequence: TGTGCCAGCAGCCCCTCCGGGGGGGGTGTCTACGAGCAGTACTTC.

The chain is built from TRBV6-5 and TRBJ1-5, with D uncertain. V lost 8 bases and J lost 2, with 16 bases in between. This CDR3 spans 15 amino acids. Per germline, CDR1 MNHEY and CDR2 SVGAGI. CDR3 protein: CASSAEGMRNQPQHF. The CDR3 DNA reads as TGTGCCAGCTCGGCTGAGGGAATGCGCAATCAGCCCCAGCATTTT.

In its sample, this clone was seen once. J is TRBJ1-2 and V is TRBV5-1; no clear D. Germline loops: CDR1 SGHRS, CDR2 YFSETQ. Trimming shortened V by 8 bases and J by 6 bases, and 23 bases separated the two germline ends. CDR3 length equals 15 residues. The CDR3 sequence: CASTYRQAGQDGYTF. The CDR3 DNA reads TGCGCCAGTACTTATCGTCAGGCGGGTCAAGATGGCTACACCTTC.

The chain carries TRBV7-9 and TRBJ2-5; D remains unclear. Between the trimmed V and J ends, which lost 0 bases and 1 base, there was a span of 9 bases. The CDR3 contains 15 residues. Germline-derived CDR1 and CDR2 are SEHNR and FQNEAQ (reference sequence). CDR3 sequence (DNA): TGTGCCAGCAGCTTAGCACGAATCGGCCAAGAGACCCAGTACTTC. Residues: CASSLARIGQETQYF.

The chain recombines TRBV6-5 with TRBJ1-1, with D unclear. The CDR3 extends over 14 amino acids. Germline V gene data show CDR1 as MNHEY and CDR2 as SVGAGI. V lost 3 bases, J lost 4 bases, and 12 bases lay in between. CDR3 sequence: CASSYQSYSTEAFF. The CDR3 DNA sequence: TGTGCCAGCAGTTATCAGTCATATTCCACTGAAGCTTTCTTT.

Only a few counts were recorded for this clone. The V gene is TRBV3-1 (or the pseudogene TRBV3-2), the J gene TRBJ2-5; the match to TRBD2 covers 8 bases. The length of the CDR3 is 15 residues. CDR1 LGHDT and CDR2 YNNKEL come from the germline V gene (reference sequence). Trimming at V came to 5 bases and at J to 5 bases, leaving 10 bases not matched to a gene. The CDR3 region is CASSDRAGATETQYF. The CDR3 DNA reads TGTGCCAGCAGCGACCGAGCGGGGGCAACGGAGACCCAGTACTTC.

This clone was counted a few times. The chain carries TRBV5-1 and TRBJ1-2; 8 nucleotides line up with TRBD1. With 4 bases clipped from V and 7 bases from J, the junction kept 12 bases outside the gene matches. The CDR3 sequence is 15 residues long. CDR1 and CDR2 (germline): SGHRS, YFSETQ. The CDR3, as DNA: TGCGCCAGCAGCCTAGGCGGACAGGGTGGCTCTGGCTACACCTTC. Translating gives CASSLGGQGGSGYTF.

V gene TRBV18 combines with J gene TRBJ2-7; 8 nucleotides align to TRBD1. CDR1 and CDR2 from the germline V gene are KGHSH and LQKENI. The CDR3 length is 18 residues. Trimming cost V 2 bases and J 3 bases; bases outside gene matches: 15. CDR3 DNA sequence: TGTGCCAGCTCACCATTCGATACAGGGGGAACCCTTCGCTACGAGCAGTACTTC. This encodes CASSPFDTGGTLRYEQYF.

The chain carries TRBV6-1 and TRBJ2-6; possible D gene TRBD2, 7 bases. Germline V gives CDR1 MNHNS, CDR2 SASEGT. This CDR3 spans 17 amino acids. The germline V and J ends were trimmed by 1 base and 3 bases, with 13 bases remaining between them. The DNA of the CDR3 is TGTGCCAGCAGTGAAGTTTACGGGGGGCTTGGGGCCAACGTCCTGACTTTC. Translation: CASSEVYGGLGANVLTF.

The V gene is TRBV27, the J gene TRBJ2-7, with a weak D call TRBD2 (7 bases). CDR3 length: 14 residues. Germline values: CDR1 MNHEY, CDR2 SMNVEV (reference sequence). The V end lost 5 bases, the J end lost 2 bases, and 13 bases lay between the germline ends. Written as DNA, the CDR3 is TGTGCCAGCAGTAGGCAGGGGACTACCTACGAGCAGTACTTC. Protein: CASSRQGTTYEQYF.

The chain links TRBV4-1 to TRBJ1-2; D possibly corresponds to TRBD1 (6 bases). The CDR3 runs 18 residues. V shed 0 bases and J shed 0 bases, with 17 bases lying between them. Germline loops: CDR1 MGHRA, CDR2 YSYEKL. CDR3 in amino acids: CASSQEGGASRANYGYTF. DNA of the CDR3: TGCGCCAGCAGCCAAGAGGGGGGGGCGTCTCGAGCTAACTATGGCTACACCTTC.

This clone was recorded a few times. The chain employs TRBV12-3 or TRBV12-4 and TRBJ1-4; unclear D gene. CDR3 size: 12 residues. Trimming removed 1 base at V and 14 bases at J, with 11 bases between. CDR3 loop: CASSLGGVLLFF. For the CDR3, the DNA is TGTGCCAGCAGTTTAGGAGGCGTCTTGCTGTTTTTT.

V is TRBV24-1 and J is TRBJ2-1; 9 nucleotides agree with TRBD2. The CDR3 length is 16 residues. The junction had 8 bases not matched to a gene; V was cut back by 6 bases and J by 3 bases. Germline CDR1 and CDR2: KGHDR and SFDVKD. CDR3 bases: TGTGCCACCAGTCAACTGACTAGCGGCTTCTACAATGAGCAGTTCTTC. Residues: CATSQLTSGFYNEQFF.

V gene TRBV5-5 combines with J gene TRBJ1-2; TRBD1 might be the D (5 bases). The CDR3 is made up of 13 amino acids. Germline lookup yields CDR1 SGHKS and CDR2 YYEKEE (reference sequence). Between the trimmed V and J ends, which lost 4 bases and 8 bases, there was a span of 15 bases. The CDR3 coding sequence is TGTGCCAGCAGCAACAGGCACCCAAGGGGCTACACCTTC. Translated, it gives CASSNRHPRGYTF.

The chain is built from TRBV7-3 and TRBJ1-1; D is unclear. Germline loops: CDR1 SGHTA, CDR2 FQGTGA. The CDR3 has 14 residues. Trimming cost V 3 bases and J 1 base, with 9 bases left between them. The CDR3 nucleotides are TGTGCCAGCAGCTTTACCCCAGGGAACACTGAAGCTTTCTTT. It specifies CASSFTPGNTEAFF.

The V and J genes are TRBV2 and TRBJ1-1; possibly TRBD1 for D (6 bases). V shed 5 bases and J shed 4 bases, with 17 bases lying between them. This CDR3 has 15 amino acids. Germline assignment: CDR1 SNHLY and CDR2 FYNNEI. CDR3 protein: CASSYTGPVGTEAFF. The CDR3 nucleotides are TGTGCCAGCAGTTATACAGGGCCCGTGGGCACTGAAGCTTTCTTT.

The rearrangement links TRBV2 to TRBJ1-2; 9 positions match TRBD1. Germline loops: CDR1 SNHLY, CDR2 FYNNEI. After removal of 4 bases from V and 2 bases from J, the junction contained 5 bases not matched to a gene. The CDR3 has 15 amino acids. The CDR3, as DNA: TGTGCCAGCAGTGTATCGGGACAGGGAAACTATGGCTACACCTTC. Residues: CASSVSGQGNYGYTF. Complete variable domain (other parts from reference TRBV2 and TRBJ1-2): EPEVTQTPSHQVTQMGQEVILRCVPISNHLYFYWYRQILGQKVEFLVSFYNNEISEKSEIFDDQFSVERPDGSNFTLKIRSTKLEDSAMYFCASSVSGQGNYGYTFGSGTRLTVV.

The J gene is TRBJ1-2, the V gene TRBV19; 11 nucleotides line up with TRBD1. The V and J ends lost 5 bases and 8 bases, in that order; junction bases with no gene match: 10. Germline V gives CDR1 LNHDA, CDR2 SQIVND (reference sequence). The CDR3 contains 15 residues. DNA of the CDR3: TGTGCCAGTAGTTTTCGGACAGGGGGCTCGAACGGCTACACCTTC. Translation: CASSFRTGGSNGYTF.

Here the CDR3 reads CASSPPYGPYEQYF. CDR3 sequence (DNA): TGTGCCAGCTCACCACCGTATGGCCCCTACGAGCAGTACTTC. V usage is TRBV18 and J usage is TRBJ2-7, with D hard to call. Trimming took 0 bases from V and 2 from J, leaving 8 bases between them. Germline CDR1 KGHSH, CDR2 LQKENI. The CDR3 has 14 residues.

V usage is TRBV6-6 and J usage is TRBJ2-2; weak D call: TRBD2 (5 bases). CDR1 MNHNY and CDR2 SVGAGI come from the germline V gene (reference sequence). CDR3 length: 13 amino acids. Trimming removed 6 bases at V and 6 bases at J, with 11 bases between. For the CDR3, the DNA is TGTGCCAGCAGAAACGACGGGGCCGGGGAGCTGTTTTTT. Its protein is CASRNDGAGELFF.

V gene TRBV28 combines with J gene TRBJ2-5; D gene ambiguous. The CDR3 sequence is 13 residues long. The V and J ends lost 1 base and 5 bases respectively, with 8 bases between them. The germline CDR1 and CDR2 sequences are MDHEN and SYDVKM. The CDR3 DNA is TGTGCCAGCAGTTTATCAGGTTGGGAGACCCAGTACTTC. Translated, it gives CASSLSGWETQYF.